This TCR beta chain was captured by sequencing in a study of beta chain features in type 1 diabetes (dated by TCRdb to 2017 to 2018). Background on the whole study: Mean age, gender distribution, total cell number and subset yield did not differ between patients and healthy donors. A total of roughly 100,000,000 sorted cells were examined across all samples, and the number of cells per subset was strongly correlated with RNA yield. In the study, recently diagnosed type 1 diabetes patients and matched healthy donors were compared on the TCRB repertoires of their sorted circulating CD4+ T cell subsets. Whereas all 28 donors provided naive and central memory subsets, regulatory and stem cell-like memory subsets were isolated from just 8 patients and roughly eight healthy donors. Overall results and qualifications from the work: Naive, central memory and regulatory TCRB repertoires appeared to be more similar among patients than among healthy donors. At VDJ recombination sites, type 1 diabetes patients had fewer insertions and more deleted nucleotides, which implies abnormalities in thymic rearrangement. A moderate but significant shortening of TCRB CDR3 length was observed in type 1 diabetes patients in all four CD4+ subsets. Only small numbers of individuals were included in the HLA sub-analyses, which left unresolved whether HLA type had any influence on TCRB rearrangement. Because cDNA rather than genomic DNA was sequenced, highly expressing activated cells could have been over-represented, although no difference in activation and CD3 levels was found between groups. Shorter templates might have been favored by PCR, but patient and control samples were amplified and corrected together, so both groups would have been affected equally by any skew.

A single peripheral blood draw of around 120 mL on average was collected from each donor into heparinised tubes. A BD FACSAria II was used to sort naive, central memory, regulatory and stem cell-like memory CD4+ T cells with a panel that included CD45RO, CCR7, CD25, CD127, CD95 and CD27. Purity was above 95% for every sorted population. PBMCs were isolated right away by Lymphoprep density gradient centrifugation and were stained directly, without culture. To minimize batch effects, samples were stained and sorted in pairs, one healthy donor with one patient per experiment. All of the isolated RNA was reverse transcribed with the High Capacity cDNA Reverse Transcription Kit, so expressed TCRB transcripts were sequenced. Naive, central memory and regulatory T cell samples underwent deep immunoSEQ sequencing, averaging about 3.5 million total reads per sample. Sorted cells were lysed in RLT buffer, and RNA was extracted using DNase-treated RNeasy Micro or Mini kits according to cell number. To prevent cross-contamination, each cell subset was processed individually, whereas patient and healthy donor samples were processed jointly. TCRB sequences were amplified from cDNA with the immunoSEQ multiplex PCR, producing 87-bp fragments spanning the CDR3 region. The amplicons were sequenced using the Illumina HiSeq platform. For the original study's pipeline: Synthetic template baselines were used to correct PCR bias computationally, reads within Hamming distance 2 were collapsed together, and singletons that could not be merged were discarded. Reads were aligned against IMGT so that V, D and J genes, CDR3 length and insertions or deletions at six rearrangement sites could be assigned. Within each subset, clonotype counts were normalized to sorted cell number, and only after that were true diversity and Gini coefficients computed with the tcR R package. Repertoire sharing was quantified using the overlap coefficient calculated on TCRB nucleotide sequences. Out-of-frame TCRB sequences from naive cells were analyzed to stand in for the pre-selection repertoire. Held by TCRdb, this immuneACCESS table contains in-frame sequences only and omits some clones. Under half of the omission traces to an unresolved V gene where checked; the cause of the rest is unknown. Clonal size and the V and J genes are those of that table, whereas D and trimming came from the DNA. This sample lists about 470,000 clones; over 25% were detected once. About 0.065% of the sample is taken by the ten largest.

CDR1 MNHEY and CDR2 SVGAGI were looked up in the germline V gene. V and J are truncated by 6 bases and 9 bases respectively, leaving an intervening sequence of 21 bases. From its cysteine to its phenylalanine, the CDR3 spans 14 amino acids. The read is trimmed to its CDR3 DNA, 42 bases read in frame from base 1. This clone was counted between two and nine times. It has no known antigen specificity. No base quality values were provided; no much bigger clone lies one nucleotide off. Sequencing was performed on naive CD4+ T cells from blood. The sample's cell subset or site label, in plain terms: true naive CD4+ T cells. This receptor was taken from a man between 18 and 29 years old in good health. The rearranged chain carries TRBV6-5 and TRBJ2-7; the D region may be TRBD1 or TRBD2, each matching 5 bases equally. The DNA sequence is TGTGCCAGCAGAGCTACCGGGACCCTCGGGCTGCAGTACTTC. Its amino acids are CASRATGTLGLQYF.